What follows describes a single TCR beta chain. V lost 6 bases and J lost 3, with 6 bases in between. Germline values: CDR1 MNHEY, CDR2 SMNVEV (reference sequence). There are 12 residues in the CDR3. This sample is drawn from a study of identical twins. TCRdb called the 5' RACE reads again in MiXCR, with one record for every CDR3 protein. This sample has approximately 500,000 distinct CDR3 sequences, with 20% to 25% found just once. These sequences were also reported in another study, on T cells expressing NK-cell markers.

The receptor was derived from a woman between 18 and 29 years old in good health. The specimen was CD4+ T cells sorted from blood. J is TRBJ1-5 and V is TRBV27; possible D gene TRBD1, 5 bases. The CDR3 coding sequence is TGTGCCAGCAGCAGGGCCAATCAGCCCCAGCATTTT. The encoded protein is CASSRANQPQHF.